A selection of T cell receptor beta chains follows, all from one sample in a study of T cell repertoires in cytomegalovirus infection. TCRdb processed the reads anew with MiXCR; each CDR3 protein has one entry. The sample shows about 700,000 distinct CDR3 sequences, roughly 33% of them seen only once. Their antigens remain unidentified. The sample in question was cultured PBMCs, obtained from culture after CMV antigen stimulation. These TCRs come from a human donor in good health (CMV status not recorded). Some clones in this sample may be carry-over from other donors' samples. Both conserved end residues are part of each CDR3. Fields, in order: J gene, V gene, CDR3 protein.

J gene: TRBJ2-1
V gene: TRBV20-1
CDR3 protein: CSATSSGLVHNEQFF

J gene: TRBJ1-1
V gene: TRBV12-3/TRBV12-4
CDR3 protein: CASSFQAQNTEAFF

J gene: TRBJ2-3
V gene: TRBV5-1
CDR3 protein: CASSPLLTDTQYF

J gene: TRBJ1-6
V gene: TRBV7-6
CDR3 protein: CASSLGDGGLTSSPLHF

J gene: TRBJ2-7
V gene: TRBV19
CDR3 protein: CASSRQDRGYEQYF

J gene: TRBJ2-7
V gene: TRBV7-2
CDR3 protein: CASSLDFSGNYEQYF

J gene: TRBJ1-4
V gene: TRBV2
CDR3 protein: CASSEEARGEKLFF

J gene: TRBJ2-3
V gene: TRBV19
CDR3 protein: CAAARDRATDTQYF

J gene: TRBJ2-1
V gene: TRBV2
CDR3 protein: CASRTTRGSSYNEQFF

J gene: TRBJ1-5
V gene: TRBV6-2/TRBV6-3
CDR3 protein: CASSNTRSDNYSNQPQHF

J gene: TRBJ2-5
V gene: TRBV5-1
CDR3 protein: CASSRDSLPQETQYF

J gene: TRBJ2-3
V gene: TRBV2
CDR3 protein: CASVSSGSTDTQYF

J gene: TRBJ2-5
V gene: TRBV7-6
CDR3 protein: CASSFTTSGQETQYF

J gene: TRBJ2-5
V gene: TRBV7-4
CDR3 protein: CASDHRTEEETQYF

J gene: TRBJ2-7
V gene: TRBV20-1
CDR3 protein: CSAREDSGGLQQYF

J gene: TRBJ1-1
V gene: TRBV6-8
CDR3 protein: CASSYSIRAYTEAFF

J gene: TRBJ2-5
V gene: TRBV18
CDR3 protein: CASSPNGAVRETQYF

J gene: TRBJ2-5
V gene: TRBV19
CDR3 protein: CASSWLGTAEETQYF

J gene: TRBJ1-6
V gene: TRBV4-1
CDR3 protein: CASSQGRGGAGFSPLHF

J gene: TRBJ2-6
V gene: TRBV14
CDR3 protein: CASSHARTPSGANVLTF

J gene: TRBJ2-1
V gene: TRBV4-1
CDR3 protein: CASSQDVGTTDNEQFF

J gene: TRBJ1-5
V gene: TRBV12-3/TRBV12-4
CDR3 protein: CASSSDSPEGPQHF

J gene: TRBJ2-1
V gene: TRBV6-5
CDR3 protein: CASREQGPGRDEQFF

J gene: TRBJ1-1
V gene: TRBV5-6
CDR3 protein: CASSLFGWRNTEAFF

J gene: TRBJ2-7
V gene: TRBV18
CDR3 protein: CASSLGTPDTYEQYF

J gene: TRBJ2-5
V gene: TRBV6-2/TRBV6-3
CDR3 protein: CASSYSAGFQETQYF

J gene: TRBJ2-7
V gene: TRBV5-4
CDR3 protein: CASSLRRRGSHEQYF

J gene: TRBJ2-2
V gene: TRBV2
CDR3 protein: CASSAGIRTGELFF

J gene: TRBJ1-6
V gene: TRBV4-1
CDR3 protein: CASSQRDRRNSPLHF

J gene: TRBJ1-5
V gene: TRBV20-1
CDR3 protein: CSARDEGNQPQHF

J gene: TRBJ2-7
V gene: TRBV12-3/TRBV12-4
CDR3 protein: CASSLVGWNEQYF

J gene: TRBJ2-3
V gene: TRBV20-1
CDR3 protein: CSARGSSTDTQYF

J gene: TRBJ2-2
V gene: TRBV7-2
CDR3 protein: CASSWKAGGWNTGELFF

J gene: TRBJ2-3
V gene: TRBV7-6
CDR3 protein: CASSLSPSLDTQYF

J gene: TRBJ2-1
V gene: TRBV24-1
CDR3 protein: CATILGPGQAPHNEQFF

J gene: TRBJ2-3
V gene: TRBV20-1
CDR3 protein: CSARGRDNTDTQYF

J gene: TRBJ1-2
V gene: TRBV12-3/TRBV12-4
CDR3 protein: CASSLRGGSNGYTF

J gene: TRBJ2-2
V gene: TRBV11-2
CDR3 protein: CASSLDQLPGELFF

J gene: TRBJ1-5
V gene: TRBV12-5
CDR3 protein: CASGLPRDRDNQPQHF

J gene: TRBJ2-2
V gene: TRBV7-6
CDR3 protein: CASSLESATGELFF

J gene: TRBJ2-7
V gene: TRBV12-3/TRBV12-4
CDR3 protein: CASSRNRGYEQYF

J gene: TRBJ2-7
V gene: TRBV5-6
CDR3 protein: CASSAGPTGDEQYF

J gene: TRBJ2-5
V gene: TRBV2
CDR3 protein: CASRPGTAGETQYF

J gene: TRBJ2-2
V gene: TRBV2
CDR3 protein: CASRHRGQGNTGELFF

J gene: TRBJ2-1
V gene: TRBV4-1
CDR3 protein: CASSKIRGGSGHNEQFF